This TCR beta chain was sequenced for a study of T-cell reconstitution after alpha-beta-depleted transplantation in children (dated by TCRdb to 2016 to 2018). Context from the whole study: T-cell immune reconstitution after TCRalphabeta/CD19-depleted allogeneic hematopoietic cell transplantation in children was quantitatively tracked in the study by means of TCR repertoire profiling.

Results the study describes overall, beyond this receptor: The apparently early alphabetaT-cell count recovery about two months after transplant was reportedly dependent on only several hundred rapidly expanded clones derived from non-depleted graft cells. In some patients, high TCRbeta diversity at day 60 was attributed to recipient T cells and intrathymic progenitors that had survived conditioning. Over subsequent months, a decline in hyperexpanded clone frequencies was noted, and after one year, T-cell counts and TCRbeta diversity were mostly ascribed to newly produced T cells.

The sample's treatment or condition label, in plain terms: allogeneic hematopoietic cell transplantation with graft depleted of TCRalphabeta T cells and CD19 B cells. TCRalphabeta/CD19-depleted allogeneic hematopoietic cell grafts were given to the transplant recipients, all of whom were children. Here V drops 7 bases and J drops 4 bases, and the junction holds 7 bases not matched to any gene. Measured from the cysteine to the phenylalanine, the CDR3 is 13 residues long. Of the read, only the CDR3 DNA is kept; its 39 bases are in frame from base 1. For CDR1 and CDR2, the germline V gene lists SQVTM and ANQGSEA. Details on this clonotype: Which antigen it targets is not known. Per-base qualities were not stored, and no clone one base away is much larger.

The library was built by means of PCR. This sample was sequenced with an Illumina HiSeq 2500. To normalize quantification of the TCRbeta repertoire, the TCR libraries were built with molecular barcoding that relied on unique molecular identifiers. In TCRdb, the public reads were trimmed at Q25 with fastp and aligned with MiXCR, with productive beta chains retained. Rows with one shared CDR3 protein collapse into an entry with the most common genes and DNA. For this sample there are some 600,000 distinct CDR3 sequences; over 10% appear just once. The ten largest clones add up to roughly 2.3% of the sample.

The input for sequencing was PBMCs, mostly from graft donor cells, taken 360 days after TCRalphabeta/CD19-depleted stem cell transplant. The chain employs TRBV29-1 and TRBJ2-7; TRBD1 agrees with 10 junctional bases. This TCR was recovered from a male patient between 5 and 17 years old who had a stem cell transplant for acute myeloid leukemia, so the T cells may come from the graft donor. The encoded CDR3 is CSARQGAGYEQYF. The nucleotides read TGCAGCGCACGACAGGGGGCTGGATACGAGCAGTACTTC.